Given below is one TCR beta chain in context. The data are from a study of blood T cells in healthy people across ages. The CDR3 extends over 15 amino acids. Trimming cost V 8 bases and J 3 bases; bases outside gene matches: 12. Per germline, CDR1 DFQATT and CDR2 SNEGSKA (reference sequence). Primed by a sample-barcoded 5' primer and a J-beta primer mix, a second PCR proceeded for about 7 to 11 cycles. TCRdb re-called the 5' RACE reads with MiXCR, one entry per CDR3 protein. There are about 800,000 distinct CDR3 sequences in the sample; around 25% occur only once, and approximately 4% lies in the top ten. Another study also made use of these data, one on T cells of mothers and their children.

Sequences were obtained from blood. The chain is built from TRBV20-1 and TRBJ2-3, with 9 bases lining up with TRBD2. The sequence was collected from a boy aged 5 to 17 in good health. The CDR3 DNA follows: TGCAGTACTCCTATAGCGGGAGAAGGTACAGATACGCAGTATTTT. Protein product: CSTPIAGEGTDTQYF.